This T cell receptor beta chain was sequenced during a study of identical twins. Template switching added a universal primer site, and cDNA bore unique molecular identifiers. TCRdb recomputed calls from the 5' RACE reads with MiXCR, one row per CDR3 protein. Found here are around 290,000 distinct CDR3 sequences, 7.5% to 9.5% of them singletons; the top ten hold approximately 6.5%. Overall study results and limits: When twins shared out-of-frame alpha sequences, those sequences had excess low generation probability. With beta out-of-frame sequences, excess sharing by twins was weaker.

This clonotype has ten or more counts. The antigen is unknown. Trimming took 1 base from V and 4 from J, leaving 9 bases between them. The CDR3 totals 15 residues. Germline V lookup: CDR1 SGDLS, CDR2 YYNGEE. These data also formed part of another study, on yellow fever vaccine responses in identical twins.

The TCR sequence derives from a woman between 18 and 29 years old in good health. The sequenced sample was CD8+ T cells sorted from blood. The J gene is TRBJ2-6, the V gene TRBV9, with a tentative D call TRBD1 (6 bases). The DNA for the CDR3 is TGTGCCAGCAGCGTATGGGGGCAAGGGGCCAACGTCCTGACTTTC. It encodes CASSVWGQGANVLTF. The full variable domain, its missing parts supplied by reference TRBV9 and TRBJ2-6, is DSGVTQTPKHLITATGQRVTLRCSPRSGDLSVYWYQQSLDQGLQFLIQYYNGEERAKGNILERFSAQQFPDLHSELNLSSLELGDSALYFCASSVWGQGANVLTFGAGSRLTVL.